The 12 T cell receptor beta chains presented below share a single source sample, sequenced in a study of regulatory T cells in long-lasting Graves disease. Sample time point: persistent/refractory GD, antithyroid drugs over 5 years with positive TRAb. PBMC-extracted RNA yielded the TCR library. To make TCR beta libraries, researchers used iRepertoire HTBI primers and Arm-PCR of CDR3 regions. TCRdb recomputed calls from the multiplex PCR reads with MiXCR, one row per CDR3 protein. Among a few hundred thousand distinct CDR3 sequences, 20% to 25% were seen once, and the ten largest hold about 7%. This specimen was peripheral blood mononuclear cells (PBMCs), taken when the disease was refractory, from a patient treated with antithyroid drugs. The receptors originated from a female donor with Graves disease.

This clonotype came up a few times. The V call is TRBV11-2, the J call TRBJ2-1; 7 bases fit TRBD2. V trimming: 3 bases; J trimming: 4 bases; junction bases outside the gene matches: 9. CDR3 length: 16 residues. Germline assignment: CDR1 SGHAT and CDR2 FQNNGV. CDR3 sequence (DNA): TGTGCCAGCAGCTTTTTCTCGGGGAGGGCTTACAATGAGCAGTTCTTC. It specifies CASSFFSGRAYNEQFF.

With regard to this clonotype: This sequence is one base from a far larger clone and is likely a read error. This rearrangement joins TRBV20-1 to TRBJ2-7, with 9 bases identical to TRBD1. This CDR3 has 13 amino acids. Germline values: CDR1 DFQATT, CDR2 SNEGSKA (reference sequence). CDR3 amino acids: CSVEQQGAYEQHF. Here the CDR3 DNA reads TGCAGCGTTGAACAACAGGGGGCTTACGAGCAGCACTTC.

The chain couples TRBV12-3 or TRBV12-4 to TRBJ2-7; D uncertain. The CDR3 contains 13 residues. V dropped 6 bases and J dropped 2 bases, with 11 bases sitting between them. The CDR3 reads CASSIFLTYEQYF. The CDR3 DNA reads TGTGCCAGCAGCATCTTCCTAACCTACGAGCAGTACTTC.

This clonotype has at least ten counts. This chain joins TRBV20-1 and TRBJ2-4, with D perhaps matching TRBD1 (5 bases). The V gene lost 6 bases and the J gene lost 2 bases, with 11 bases spanning the gap. This CDR3 is built from 13 residues. Per the germline V gene, CDR1 is DFQATT and CDR2 is SNEGSKA (reference sequence). CDR3 coding DNA: TGCAGTGCGGCCGGACAAACCAAAAACATTCAGTACTTC. Translation: CSAAGQTKNIQYF.

The chain joins TRBV7-3 to TRBJ2-7, with D perhaps TRBD1 (6 bases). In germline, CDR1 is SGHTA, CDR2 FQGTGA. The CDR3 is 14 amino acids. V lost 5 bases and J lost 4, with 15 bases in between. In DNA, the CDR3 is TGTGCCAGCAGCCCGGGACATGGGGCGTACGAGCAGTACTTC. Translating it yields CASSPGHGAYEQYF.

This clonotype was detected many times. The V gene is TRBV12-3 or TRBV12-4, the J gene TRBJ1-2, with 7 nucleotides matching TRBD1. This CDR3 has 13 residues. V lost 7 bases to trimming and J lost 3 bases; unmatched junction nucleotides: 5. The CDR3 DNA reads TGTGCCAGCAAATCAGGGGGAGACTATGGCTACACCTTC. Translated, it gives CASKSGGDYGYTF.

As to this clonotype: Likely a read error: the CDR3 ends without its conserved phenylalanine or tryptophan. V usage is TRBV3-1 and J usage is TRBJ1-2; D might be TRBD1 (6 bases). V was shortened by 10 bases and J by 3 bases, with 15 bases between the two germline ends. The CDR3 has 13 residues. The germline gives CDR1 LGHDT, CDR2 YNNKEL (reference sequence). CDR3: CATRGRQDYGYTI. DNA of the CDR3: TGTGCCACCAGGGGACGACAGGACTATGGCTACACCATC.

The chain uses TRBV6-2 or TRBV6-3 and TRBJ1-2; TRBD1 aligns across 7 bases. Trimming cost V 2 bases and J 2 bases; bases outside gene matches: 5. This CDR3 has 15 amino acids. Germline CDR1 is MNHEY and CDR2 is SVGEGT. The CDR3 spells CASSYGTAMNYGYTF. The DNA for the CDR3 is TGTGCCAGCAGTTACGGGACAGCGATGAACTATGGCTACACCTTC.

The sample holds many counts of this clonotype. This rearrangement joins TRBV10-3 to TRBJ1-1; TRBD1 matches at 10 bases. CDR3 length equals 15 residues. V shed 3 bases and J 7 bases; nucleotides not matched to a gene: 8. The germline CDR1 and CDR2 sequences are ENHRY and SYGVKD. The CDR3 nucleotides are TGTGCCATCAGTGAAACGGGACAGGGGAGTGGTGAAGCTTTCTTT. This sequence encodes CAISETGQGSGEAFF.

This clonotype was picked up many times. The chain has TRBV28 and TRBJ2-7; D uncertain. Germline V gene sequence: CDR1 MDHEN, CDR2 SYDVKM. V lost 6 bases, J lost 4 bases, and 10 bases lay in between. The CDR3 length is 12 residues. CDR3 nucleotide sequence: TGTGCCAGCAGCAAAGGGTCTTACGAGCAGTACTTC. Translating gives CASSKGSYEQYF.

In its sample, this clonotype was seen once. A read error may produce the germline difference seen at one junction end. The chain has TRBV28 and TRBJ1-4, with D possibly TRBD1 on 6 matching bases. CDR3 size: 12 residues. The germline V gene has CDR1 MDHEN and CDR2 SYDVKM. The CDR3 spells CASSIGGEELFF. CDR3 bases: TGTGCTAGCAGTATAGGGGGTGAAGAACTGTTTTTT.

Turning to this clonotype: A much larger clone lies a single base off, so this may be a read error. V usage is TRBV2 and J usage is TRBJ1-2; D ambiguous. The CDR3 sequence is 10 residues long. Germline V gives CDR1 SNHLY, CDR2 FYNNEI. The CDR3 loop is CPSKAYGYTF. CDR3 nucleotide sequence: TGTCCCAGCAAAGCCTATGGCTACACCTTC.